These 2 T cell receptor beta chains share one sample of origin, sequenced in a study of graft-versus-host responses after intestinal transplantation. The protocol was immunoSEQ multiplex PCR, while the TCRdb copy is restricted to in-frame clones and leaves out a portion. The sample comprises tens of thousands of clones, about 45% of which are singletons, and over 1.1% rests with the top ten. Responder cells labeled with CFSE (around 200,000) were co-plated with irradiated stimulator cells labeled with violet dye (around 200,000). The material was alloreactive CD8+ T cells from a mixed lymphocyte reaction culture, obtained before transplantation. Subset: CFSE-low proliferating T cells sorted from roughly six-day pre-transplant mixed lymphocyte reaction (GvH or HvG direction). The receptors here all came from a human patient who was an organ donor for intestinal transplantation.

The chain employs TRBV5-6 and TRBJ2-7, with 9 bases fitting TRBD2. The CDR3 has 17 amino acids. J was trimmed by 6 bases and V by 4 bases; bases with no gene match: 17. Germline V CDR1 and CDR2: SGHDT, YYEEEE. This CDR3 is CASSIRPGREGVSEQYF. CDR3 nucleotides: TGTGCCAGCAGCATACGCCCAGGGCGGGAGGGGGTGAGCGAGCAGTACTTC.

On this clone itself: A single base separates this from a much larger clone, so it may be a read error. The J gene is TRBJ1-2, the V gene TRBV30; possible D gene TRBD1, 6 bases. This CDR3 is built from 12 residues. Germline V gene lookup returns CDR1 GTSNPN and CDR2 SVGIG (reference sequence). The V end lost 3 bases, the J end lost 5 bases, and 10 bases lay between the germline ends. CDR3 region: CAWRKGVYGYTF. In nucleotides, the CDR3 is TGTGCCTGGAGGAAGGGGGTATATGGCTACACCTTC.